The clone carrying this TCR beta chain showed up just once. CDR1 is SGHTS, CDR2 YDEGEE, per germline. The CDR3 is 15 residues long. With 4 bases removed from V and 0 bases from J, the gap between germline ends came to 11 bases. Data came from immunoSEQ multiplex PCR; TCRdb stores just in-frame clones and leaves some out. There are hundreds of thousands of clones in the sample; 70% to 90% occur only once, and roughly 1.9% lies in the top ten. The source of the sample is a study of blood T cell repertoires in COVID-19. This chain uses TRBV5-8 with TRBJ1-5, with TRBD1 as a possible D gene (5 bases). The receptor was isolated from a woman between 18 and 29 years old with acute COVID-19. Sequenced input: PBMCs or T cells enriched from blood (not recorded which). The CDR3 DNA reads TGTGCCAGCAGCCAAGGGGAATATAGCAATCAGCCCCAGCATTTT. Its protein is CASSQGEYSNQPQHF. The whole variable domain, remainder taken from reference TRBV5-8 and TRBJ1-5, is EAGVTQSPTHLIKTRGQQATLRCSPISGHTSVYWYQQALGLGLQFLLWYDEGEERNRGNFPPRFSGRQFPNYSSELNVNALELEDSALYLCASSQGEYSNQPQHFGDGTRLSIL.